This T cell receptor beta chain was observed in a study of PD-1 blockade in classical Hodgkin lymphoma. Study observations and caveats: Diversity in CD4+ TCRs, unlike that measured in CD8+ TCRs, had risen significantly by C4D1. Newly diagnosed and completely responding patients shared comparable baseline diversity.

Trimming left V 4 bases short and J 3 bases short, with 9 bases between. The germline gives CDR1 SGDLS, CDR2 YYNGEE. The CDR3 length is 13 residues. The assay was immunoSEQ multiplex PCR, and TCRdb's table has in-frame clones only and misses some. The sample shows about 44,000 clones, just over 65% of them seen only once. The time point denotes: cycle 4 day 1 (C4D1), after 6 weeks of nivolumab. No patient escaped relapse after autologous stem cell transplantation, and brentuximab vedotin exposure varied. Complete response, partial response or progressive disease constituted the best responses recorded. To note about this clone: Antigen specificity is unknown.

This chain links TRBV9 with TRBJ2-3; D remains ambiguous. The TCR was taken from a human donor with classical Hodgkin lymphoma. The specimen comprised peripheral blood mononuclear cells (PBMCs), sampled before the fourth cycle of nivolumab. The CDR3 sequence is CASSQDLTDTQYF. CDR3 nucleotide sequence: TGTGCCAGCAGCCAAGATTTAACAGATACGCAGTATTTT.